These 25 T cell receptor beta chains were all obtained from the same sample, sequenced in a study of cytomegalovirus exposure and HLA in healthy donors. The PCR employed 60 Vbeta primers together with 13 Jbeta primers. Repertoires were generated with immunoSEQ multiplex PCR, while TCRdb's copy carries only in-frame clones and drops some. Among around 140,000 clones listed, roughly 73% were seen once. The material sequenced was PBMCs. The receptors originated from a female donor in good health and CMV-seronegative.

Here the CDR3 DNA reads TGTGCCAGCAGCGTTATGGGGGAGGACACTGAAGCTTTCTTT. Translating gives CASSVMGEDTEAFF. The chain links TRBV9 to TRBJ1-1, with a tentative D call TRBD1 (5 bases). The germline gives CDR1 SGDLS, CDR2 YYNGEE. V gave up 2 bases and J gave up 3 bases, with 11 bases separating them. The CDR3 totals 14 residues.

The CDR3 reads CARHRLMNTEAFF. DNA for the CDR3: TGTGCCAGACACAGGCTCATGAACACTGAAGCTTTCTTT. This chain joins TRBV21-1 and TRBJ1-1; TRBD1 is the table's D call and was not checked against the DNA. TRBV21-1 constitutes a pseudogene. The CDR3 is 13 residues long.

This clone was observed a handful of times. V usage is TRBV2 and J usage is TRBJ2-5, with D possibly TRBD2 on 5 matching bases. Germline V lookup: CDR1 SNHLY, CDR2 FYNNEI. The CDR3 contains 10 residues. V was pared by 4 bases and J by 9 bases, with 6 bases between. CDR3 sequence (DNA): TGTGCCAGCAGTGCGGGGTCCCAGTACTTC. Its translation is CASSAGSQYF.

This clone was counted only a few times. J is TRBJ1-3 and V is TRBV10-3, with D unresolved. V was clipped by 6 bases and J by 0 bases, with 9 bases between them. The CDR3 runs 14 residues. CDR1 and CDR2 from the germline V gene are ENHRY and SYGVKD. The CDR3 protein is CAISHEFSGNTIYF. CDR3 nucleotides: TGTGCCATCAGCCACGAGTTCTCTGGAAACACCATATATTTT.

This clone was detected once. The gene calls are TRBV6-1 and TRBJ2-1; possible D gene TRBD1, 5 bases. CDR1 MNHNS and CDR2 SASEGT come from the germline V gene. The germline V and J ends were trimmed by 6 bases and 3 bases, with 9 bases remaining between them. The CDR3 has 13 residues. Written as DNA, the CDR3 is TGTGCCAGCAGGAAGACAGACTACAATGAGCAGTTCTTC. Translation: CASRKTDYNEQFF.

The CDR3 spells CASSEAPAGGRETQYF. Here the CDR3 DNA reads TGTGCCAGCAGTGAAGCTCCCGCGGGGGGGCGAGAGACCCAGTACTTC. The chain recombines TRBV2 with TRBJ2-5; 9 positions agree with TRBD2. V lost 0 bases to trimming and J lost 4 bases; unmatched junction nucleotides: 6. This CDR3 has 16 residues. CDR1 SNHLY and CDR2 FYNNEI come from the germline V gene.

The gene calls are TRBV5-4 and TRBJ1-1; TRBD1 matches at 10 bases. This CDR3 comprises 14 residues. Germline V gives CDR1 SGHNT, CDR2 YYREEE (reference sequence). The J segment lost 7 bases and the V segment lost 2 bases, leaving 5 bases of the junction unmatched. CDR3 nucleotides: TGTGCCAGCAGCTTCAAGGACAGGGGGTATGAAGCTTTCTTT. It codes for CASSFKDRGYEAFF.

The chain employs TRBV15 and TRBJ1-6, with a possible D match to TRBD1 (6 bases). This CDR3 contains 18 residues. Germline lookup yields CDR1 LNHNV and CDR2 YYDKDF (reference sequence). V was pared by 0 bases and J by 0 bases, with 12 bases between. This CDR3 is CATSRDSGAFSYNSPLHF. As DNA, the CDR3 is TGTGCCACCAGCAGAGATTCAGGGGCCTTCTCCTATAATTCACCCCTCCACTTT.

The CDR3 region is CASSYRTGGGYGYTF. CDR3 sequence (DNA): TGTGCCAGCAGTTATAGGACAGGGGGCGGCTATGGCTACACCTTC. The rearrangement links TRBV6-5 to TRBJ1-2; 11 bases agree with TRBD1. CDR3 size: 15 residues. The germline CDR1 and CDR2 sequences are MNHEY and SVGAGI. V dropped 3 bases and J dropped 4; count of bases not matched to a gene: 4.

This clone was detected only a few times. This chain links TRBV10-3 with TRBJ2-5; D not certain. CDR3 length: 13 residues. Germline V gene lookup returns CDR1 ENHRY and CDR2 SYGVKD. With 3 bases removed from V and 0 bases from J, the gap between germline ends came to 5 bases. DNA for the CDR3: TGTGCCATCAGTGACAGGCACCAAGAGACCCAGTACTTC. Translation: CAISDRHQETQYF.

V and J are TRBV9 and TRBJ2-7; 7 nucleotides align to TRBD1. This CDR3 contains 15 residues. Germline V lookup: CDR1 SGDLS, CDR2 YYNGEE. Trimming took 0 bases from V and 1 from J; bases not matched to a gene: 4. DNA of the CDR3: TGTGCCAGCAGCGTAGGAGGGGGCCGGTCCTACGAGCAGTACTTC. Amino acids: CASSVGGGRSYEQYF.

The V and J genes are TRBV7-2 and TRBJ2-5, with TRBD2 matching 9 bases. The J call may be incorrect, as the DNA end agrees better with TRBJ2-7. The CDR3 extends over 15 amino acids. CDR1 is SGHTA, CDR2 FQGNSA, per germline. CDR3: CASRESGTSLYEQYF. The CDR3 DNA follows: TGTGCCAGCAGAGAGTCCGGGACTAGCCTCTACGAGCAGTACTTC.

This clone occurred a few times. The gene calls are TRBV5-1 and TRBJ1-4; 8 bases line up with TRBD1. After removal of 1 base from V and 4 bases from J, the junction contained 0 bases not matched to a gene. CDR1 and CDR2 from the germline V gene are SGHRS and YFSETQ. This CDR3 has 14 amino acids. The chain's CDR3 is CASSLTGGNEKLFF. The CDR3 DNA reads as TGCGCCAGCAGCTTGACAGGGGGTAATGAAAAACTGTTTTTT.

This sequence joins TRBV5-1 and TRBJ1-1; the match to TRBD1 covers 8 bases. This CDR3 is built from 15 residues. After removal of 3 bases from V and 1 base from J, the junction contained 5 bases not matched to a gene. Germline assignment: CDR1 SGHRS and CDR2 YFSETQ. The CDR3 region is CASSSDGQGNTEAFF. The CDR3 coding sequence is TGCGCCAGCAGCTCCGACGGACAGGGGAACACTGAAGCTTTCTTT.

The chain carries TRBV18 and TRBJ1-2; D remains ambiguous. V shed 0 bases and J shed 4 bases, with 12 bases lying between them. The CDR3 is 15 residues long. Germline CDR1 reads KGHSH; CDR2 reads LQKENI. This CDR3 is CASSPPFSKFYGYTF. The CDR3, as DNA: TGTGCCAGCTCACCACCGTTTAGTAAATTCTATGGCTACACCTTC.

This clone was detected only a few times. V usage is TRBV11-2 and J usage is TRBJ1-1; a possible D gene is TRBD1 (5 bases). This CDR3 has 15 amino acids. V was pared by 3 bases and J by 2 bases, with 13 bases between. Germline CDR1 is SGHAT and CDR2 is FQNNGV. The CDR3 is CASSLGRGGNTEAFF. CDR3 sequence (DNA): TGTGCCAGCAGCTTGGGGCGGGGCGGTAACACTGAAGCTTTCTTT.

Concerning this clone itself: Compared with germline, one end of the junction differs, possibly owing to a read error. For the CDR3, the DNA is TGTGCCAGCAGCGAAGCCCATAGCAATCAGCCCCAGCATTTT. This codes for CASSEAHSNQPQHF. The chain is built from TRBV2 and TRBJ1-5; the D is unclear. This CDR3 is 14 amino acids long. Germline assignment: CDR1 SNHLY and CDR2 FYNNEI.

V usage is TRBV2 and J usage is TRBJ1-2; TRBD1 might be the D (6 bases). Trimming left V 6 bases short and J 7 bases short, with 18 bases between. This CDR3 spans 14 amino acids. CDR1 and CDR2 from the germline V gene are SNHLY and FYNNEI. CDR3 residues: CASRVPGTLSGYTF. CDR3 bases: TGTGCCAGCAGAGTGCCCGGGACACTTAGTGGCTACACCTTC. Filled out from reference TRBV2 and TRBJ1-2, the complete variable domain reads EPEVTQTPSHQVTQMGQEVILRCVPISNHLYFYWYRQILGQKVEFLVSFYNNEISEKSEIFDDQFSVERPDGSNFTLKIRSTKLEDSAMYFCASRVPGTLSGYTFGSGTRLTVV.

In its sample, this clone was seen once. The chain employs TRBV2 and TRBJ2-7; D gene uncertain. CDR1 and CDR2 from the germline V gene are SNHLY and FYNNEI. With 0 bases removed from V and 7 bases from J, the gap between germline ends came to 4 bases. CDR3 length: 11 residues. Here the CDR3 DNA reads TGTGCCAGCAGTGAAGCTCCTGAGCAGTACTTC. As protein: CASSEAPEQYF.

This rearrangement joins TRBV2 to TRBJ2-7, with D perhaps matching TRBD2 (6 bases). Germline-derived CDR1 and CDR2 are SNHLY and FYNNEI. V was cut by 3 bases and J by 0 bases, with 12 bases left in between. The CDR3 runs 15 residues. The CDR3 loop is CASSEEGLGSYEQYF. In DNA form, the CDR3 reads TGTGCCAGCAGTGAGGAGGGATTGGGCTCCTACGAGCAGTACTTC.

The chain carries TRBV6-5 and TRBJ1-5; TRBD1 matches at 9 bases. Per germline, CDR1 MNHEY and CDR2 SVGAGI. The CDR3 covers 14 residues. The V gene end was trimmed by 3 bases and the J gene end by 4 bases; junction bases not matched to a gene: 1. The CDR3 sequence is CASSYGTGNQPQHF. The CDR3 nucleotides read TGTGCCAGCAGTTATGGGACAGGGAATCAGCCCCAGCATTTT.

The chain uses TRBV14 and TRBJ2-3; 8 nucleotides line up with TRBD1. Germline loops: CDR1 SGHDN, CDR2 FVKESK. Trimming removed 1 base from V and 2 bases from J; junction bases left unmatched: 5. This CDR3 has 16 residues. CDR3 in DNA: TGTGCCAGCAGCCAAGTACAGGGGGTTGCCACAGATACGCAGTATTTT. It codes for CASSQVQGVATDTQYF.

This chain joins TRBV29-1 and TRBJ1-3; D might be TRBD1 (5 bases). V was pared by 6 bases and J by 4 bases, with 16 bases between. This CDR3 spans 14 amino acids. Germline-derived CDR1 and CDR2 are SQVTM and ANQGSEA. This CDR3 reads CSVAGPQGGNTIYF. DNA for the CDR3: TGCAGCGTCGCCGGGCCTCAGGGAGGAAACACCATATATTTT.

DNA for the CDR3: TGCGCCAGCAGCTTGGGTTCCGGGACAGGGGGCCCCCAGGCCCCTTTGAAGACCCAGTACTTC. It is translated as CASSLGSGTGGPQAPLKTQYF. V is TRBV5-1 and J is TRBJ2-5, with 12 bases identical to TRBD1. J lost 6 bases, V lost 0 bases, and 21 bases had no gene match. The CDR3 runs to 21 residues. CDR1 SGHRS and CDR2 YFSETQ come from the germline V gene.

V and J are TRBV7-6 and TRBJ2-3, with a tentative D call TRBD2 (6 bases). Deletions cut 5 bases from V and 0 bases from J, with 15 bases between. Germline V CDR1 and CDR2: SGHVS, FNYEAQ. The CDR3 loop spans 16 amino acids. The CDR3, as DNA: TGTGCCAGCAGCAACCCCTCCGGGGGTAGCACAGATACGCAGTATTTT. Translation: CASSNPSGGSTDTQYF.